A single sample is the source of the 28 T cell receptor beta chains below, sequenced in a study of CXCR3-negative and CXCR3-positive naive CD8 T cells. Study-level points and caveats: Naive cells that were CXCR3-positive had more hydrophobic TRB CDR3s (compared with CXCR3-negative naive cells).

UMI-labeled TRB cDNA libraries were prepared by 5' RACE. Following a re-call of the 5' RACE reads, TCRdb has one entry per CDR3 protein and lacks DNA. Its table records about 89,000 distinct CDR3 sequences. Antigens for these TCRs are unknown. Sequenced: naive CXCR3+ CD8+ T cells from blood. This sample's subset: CD45RO-CCR7+CD27+CD95- naive CD8+ T cells expressing CXCR3 (TNR3+). The origin of the receptors is a human donor in good health. Some clones in this sample may be carry-over from other donors' samples.

The chain recombines TRBV12-3 or TRBV12-4 with TRBJ1-5. The CDR3 contains 12 residues. The CDR3 reads CASSYAGGPQHF.

V and J are TRBV3-1 and TRBJ1-4. The CDR3 has 15 residues. Germline loops: CDR1 LGHDT, CDR2 YNNKEL (reference sequence). CDR3 sequence: CASSPRPSILEKLFF.

The chain recombines TRBV9 with TRBJ1-2; with no DNA, the TCRdb D assignment of TRBD1 cannot be verified. In germline, CDR1 is SGDLS, CDR2 YYNGEE. This CDR3 region has 14 residues. This chain's CDR3 is CASSGGGPGHGYTF.

The chain carries TRBV7-6 and TRBJ2-7; TCRdb returns TRBD1, unconfirmable since there is no DNA. The CDR3 is made up of 14 amino acids. Germline V gene data show CDR1 as SGHVS and CDR2 as FNYEAQ. The chain's CDR3 is CASSLESDSYEQYF.

The chain couples TRBV5-1 to TRBJ1-1; TCRdb names TRBD1, which stays unverified in the absence of DNA. The CDR3 consists of 12 residues. The germline V gene encodes CDR1 SGHRS and CDR2 YFSETQ. CDR3 sequence reads: CASSLPGVGAFF.

The chain carries TRBV6-5 and TRBJ2-2; with no DNA, the TCRdb D assignment of TRBD1 cannot be verified. The CDR3 length is 14 residues. Germline V lookup: CDR1 MNHEY, CDR2 SVGAGI. CDR3 region: CASSWTGTAGELFF.

This rearrangement joins TRBV29-1 to TRBJ1-1; the TRBD1 assignment by TCRdb is unverifiable without DNA. This CDR3 has 12 residues. Germline CDR1 is SQVTM and CDR2 is ANQGSEA. CDR3 amino acids: CSVDWDSHEAFF.

The J gene is TRBJ2-1, the V gene TRBV7-6; the D call from TCRdb, TRBD1, cannot be confirmed without DNA. CDR1 and CDR2 (germline): SGHVS, FNYEAQ. This CDR3 region has 15 residues. CDR3 protein: CASSLSGPPYNEQFF.

The chain is built from TRBV5-1 and TRBJ2-1; TCRdb's assignment of TRBD1 cannot be checked, as there is no DNA. The CDR3 consists of 15 residues. Looked up from germline, CDR1 is SGHRS and CDR2 is YFSETQ. The chain's CDR3 is CASSTTGGPLNEQFF. Complete variable domain (other parts from reference TRBV5-1 and TRBJ2-1): KAGVTQTPRYLIKTRGQQVTLSCSPISGHRSVSWYQQTPGQGLQFLFEYFSETQRNKGNFPGRFSGRQFSNSRSEMNVSTLELGDSALYLCASSTTGGPLNEQFFGPGTRLTVL.

The chain uses TRBV28 and TRBJ1-2; as DNA is missing, the TRBD1 call by TCRdb cannot be tested. Germline CDR1 is MDHEN and CDR2 is SYDVKM. The CDR3 is 13 residues long. The CDR3: CASTPGQNYVYTF.

The genes are TRBV28 and TRBJ2-7; the D gene TCRdb calls, TRBD1, cannot be checked with no DNA. CDR1 MDHEN and CDR2 SYDVKM come from the germline V gene. This CDR3 region has 13 residues. CDR3 loop: CASSLSFGTEQYF.

This chain uses TRBV3-1 with TRBJ2-2; absent DNA, TCRdb's TRBD1 call cannot be checked. The V gene's germline CDR1 is LGHDT and CDR2 YNNKEL (reference sequence). The CDR3 spans 18 residues. The CDR3 spells CASSQVLGQGASWEELFF.

V gene TRBV20-1 combines with J gene TRBJ2-2. The CDR3 runs to 13 residues. The V gene's germline CDR1 is DFQATT and CDR2 SNEGSKA (reference sequence). This CDR3 is CSAEDGDTGELFF.

The genes are TRBV5-6 and TRBJ2-7; TCRdb picks TRBD1, but there is no DNA to check that call. CDR1 SGHDT and CDR2 YYEEEE come from the germline V gene. The CDR3 totals 14 residues. CDR3 region: CASSLRGRFYEQYF.

CDR3 amino acids: CASSPVGGPSGNTIYF. This sequence joins TRBV28 and TRBJ1-3; TCRdb proposes TRBD1, but this gene call is untestable without DNA. Germline CDR1 is MDHEN and CDR2 is SYDVKM. This CDR3 has 16 amino acids.

The rearrangement joins TRBV7-8 to TRBJ2-3; the TRBD2 assignment by TCRdb is unverifiable without DNA. Germline V gene lookup returns CDR1 SGHVS and CDR2 FQNEAQ. CDR3 length: 16 amino acids. The CDR3 spells CASSLDGLAGTDTQYF.

The CDR3 region is CASSPRVSYEQYF. The J gene is TRBJ2-7, the V gene TRBV7-2. Germline CDR1 reads SGHTA; CDR2 reads FQGNSA. The CDR3 consists of 13 residues.

The CDR3 spells CASSPLLARSYNEQFF. The V and J genes are TRBV27 and TRBJ2-1; there is no DNA to check the TCRdb D call of TRBD1. Germline lookup yields CDR1 MNHEY and CDR2 SMNVEV (reference sequence). The CDR3 runs to 16 residues.

This chain uses TRBV6-1 with TRBJ2-6; no DNA is available, so the TRBD1 call from TCRdb remains unchecked. The V gene's germline CDR1 is MNHNS and CDR2 SASEGT. CDR3 length equals 20 residues. The CDR3: CASSPGGTGTQPSGANVLTF.

This chain links TRBV4-3 with TRBJ2-7; the TRBD2 assignment by TCRdb is unverifiable without DNA. CDR3 length equals 15 residues. CDR1 LGHNA and CDR2 YSLEER come from the germline V gene. The CDR3 sequence: CASSQDSGGIYEQYF.

V gene TRBV29-1 combines with J gene TRBJ2-1. Germline lookup yields CDR1 SQVTM and CDR2 ANQGSEA. The CDR3 has 13 amino acids. The CDR3 sequence is CSASGSSYNEQFF.

The chain is built from TRBV10-1 and TRBJ1-1; TCRdb reports TRBD1, a call that lacks DNA to check it against. CDR3 size: 12 residues. CDR1 is WNHNN and CDR2 is SYGVQD in the germline V gene (reference sequence). The CDR3 reads CASKDGGTEAFF.

The chain joins TRBV19 to TRBJ2-7; with no DNA, the TCRdb D assignment of TRBD1 cannot be verified. Germline V gene lookup returns CDR1 LNHDA and CDR2 SQIVND (reference sequence). The CDR3 is 14 residues long. CDR3 in amino acids: CASSMPGAHYEQYF.

The gene calls are TRBV5-1 and TRBJ2-1; the TRBD2 assignment by TCRdb is unverifiable without DNA. The CDR3 has 18 amino acids. The V gene's germline CDR1 is SGHRS and CDR2 YFSETQ. CDR3 sequence reads: CASSVRTSGTSSYNEQFF.

The genes are TRBV28 and TRBJ2-1; TCRdb lists TRBD1, though no DNA is available to test this call. The CDR3 covers 17 residues. Germline lookup yields CDR1 MDHEN and CDR2 SYDVKM. The CDR3 sequence is CASSRPPGPAPRNEQFF.

This sequence joins TRBV27 and TRBJ1-5. Germline loops: CDR1 MNHEY, CDR2 SMNVEV (reference sequence). This CDR3 has 15 residues. The CDR3 sequence: CASSLSIPINQPQHF.

The chain couples TRBV5-1 to TRBJ1-2; TCRdb indicates TRBD1, and absent DNA this call remains unverified. The germline V gene encodes CDR1 SGHRS and CDR2 YFSETQ. This CDR3 is 15 amino acids long. The CDR3 loop reads CASSPIGTGFNGYTF.

The rearrangement uses TRBV12-3 or TRBV12-4 and TRBJ1-6; the TCRdb call, TRBD1, lacks DNA for checking. This CDR3 contains 14 residues. The CDR3 region is CASKGDSDNSPLHF.